The clone carrying this T cell receptor (beta chain) occurred many times. Its antigen remains unidentified. A TCRbeta library incorporating unique molecular identifiers was prepared. TCRdb called the PCR reads again in MiXCR, with one record for every CDR3 protein. The sample consists of around 670,000 distinct CDR3 sequences, roughly 14% of them appearing once. This sample stems from a study of T-cell reconstitution after alpha-beta-depleted transplantation in children. Study-wide results and caveats: From newly produced T cells came most of the T-cell counts and diversity one year after transplant. Several hundred expanded graft clones reportedly were the source of alpha-beta T cells about two months after transplant.

The CDR3 has 15 residues. V lost 5 bases and J lost 0; bases outside the gene matches: 7. Germline V lookup: CDR1 DFQATT, CDR2 SNEGSKA (reference sequence). The clonotype was recovered from a girl aged 2-15 years with congenital amegakaryocytic thrombocytopenia, due to receive a stem cell transplant. The specimen was PBMCs, collected before TCRalphabeta/CD19-depleted stem cell transplant. The rearrangement joins TRBV20-1 to TRBJ2-5; TRBD2 agrees at 9 bases. The CDR3 region is CSASGLAPNQETQYF. The CDR3 region has the DNA TGCAGTGCTTCTGGACTAGCGCCTAACCAAGAGACCCAGTACTTC.